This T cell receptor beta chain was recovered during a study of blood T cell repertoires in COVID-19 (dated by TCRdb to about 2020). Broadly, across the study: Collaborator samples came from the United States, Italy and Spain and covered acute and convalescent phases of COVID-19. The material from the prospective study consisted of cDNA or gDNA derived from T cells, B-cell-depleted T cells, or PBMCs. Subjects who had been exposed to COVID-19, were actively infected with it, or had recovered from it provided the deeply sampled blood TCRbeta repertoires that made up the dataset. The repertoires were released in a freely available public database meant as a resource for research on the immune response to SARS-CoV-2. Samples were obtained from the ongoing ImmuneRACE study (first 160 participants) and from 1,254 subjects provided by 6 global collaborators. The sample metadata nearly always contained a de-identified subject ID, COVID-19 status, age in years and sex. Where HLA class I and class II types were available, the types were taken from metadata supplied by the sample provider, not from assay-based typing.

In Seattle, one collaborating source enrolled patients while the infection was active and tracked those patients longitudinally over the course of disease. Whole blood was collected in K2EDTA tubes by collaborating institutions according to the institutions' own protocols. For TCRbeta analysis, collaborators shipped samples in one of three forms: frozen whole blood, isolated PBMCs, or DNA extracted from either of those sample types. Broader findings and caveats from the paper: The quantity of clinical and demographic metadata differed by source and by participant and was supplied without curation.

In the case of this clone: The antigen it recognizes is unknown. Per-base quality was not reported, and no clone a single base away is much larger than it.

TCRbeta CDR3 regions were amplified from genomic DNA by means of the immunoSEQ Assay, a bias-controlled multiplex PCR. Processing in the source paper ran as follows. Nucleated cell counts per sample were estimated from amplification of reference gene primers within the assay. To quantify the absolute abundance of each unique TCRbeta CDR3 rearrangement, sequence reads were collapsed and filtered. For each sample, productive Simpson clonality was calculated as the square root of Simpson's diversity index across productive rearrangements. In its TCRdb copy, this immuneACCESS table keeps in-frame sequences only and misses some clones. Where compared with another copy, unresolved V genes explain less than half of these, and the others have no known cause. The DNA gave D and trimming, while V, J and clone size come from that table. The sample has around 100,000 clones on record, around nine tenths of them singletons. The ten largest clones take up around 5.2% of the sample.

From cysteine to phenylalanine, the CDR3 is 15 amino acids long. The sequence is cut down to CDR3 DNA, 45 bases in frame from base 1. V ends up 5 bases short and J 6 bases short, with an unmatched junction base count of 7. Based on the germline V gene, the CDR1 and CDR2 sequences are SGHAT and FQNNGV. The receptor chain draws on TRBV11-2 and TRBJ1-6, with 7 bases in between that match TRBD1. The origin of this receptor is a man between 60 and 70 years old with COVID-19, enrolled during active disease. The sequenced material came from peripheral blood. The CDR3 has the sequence CASSRRGQANSPLHF. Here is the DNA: TGTGCCAGCAGCAGAAGAGGACAGGCTAATTCACCCCTCCACTTT.